This T cell receptor (beta chain) originates from a study of blood T cell repertoires in COVID-19. Turning to the study itself: Acute and convalescent COVID-19 specimens originated in the United States, Italy and Spain. From T cells, B-cell-depleted T cells, or PBMCs came the material, which was cDNA or gDNA.

Germline V gene sequence: CDR1 SGHTA, CDR2 FQGNSA. CDR3 length: 15 amino acids. V trimming: 1 base; J trimming: 6 bases; junction bases outside the gene matches: 3. Methods used by the authors: Scientists estimated how many nucleated cells there were by amplifying reference gene primers. Libraries were prepared by immunoSEQ multiplex PCR; TCRdb keeps only in-frame clonotypes and omits some of them. V and J calls plus clone size are reproduced from that table; the DNA served to infer D and trimming. The table records 150,000 to 200,000 clones, roughly nine tenths of them present only once. This receptor was identified in a man aged 65 to 85 with active or convalescent COVID-19. Sequenced material: peripheral blood. V usage is TRBV7-2 and J usage is TRBJ2-7; 13 bases are shared with TRBD2. CDR3: CASSLGGTSGAEQYF. The CDR3 DNA is TGTGCCAGCAGCTTAGGAGGGACTAGCGGGGCCGAGCAGTACTTC.